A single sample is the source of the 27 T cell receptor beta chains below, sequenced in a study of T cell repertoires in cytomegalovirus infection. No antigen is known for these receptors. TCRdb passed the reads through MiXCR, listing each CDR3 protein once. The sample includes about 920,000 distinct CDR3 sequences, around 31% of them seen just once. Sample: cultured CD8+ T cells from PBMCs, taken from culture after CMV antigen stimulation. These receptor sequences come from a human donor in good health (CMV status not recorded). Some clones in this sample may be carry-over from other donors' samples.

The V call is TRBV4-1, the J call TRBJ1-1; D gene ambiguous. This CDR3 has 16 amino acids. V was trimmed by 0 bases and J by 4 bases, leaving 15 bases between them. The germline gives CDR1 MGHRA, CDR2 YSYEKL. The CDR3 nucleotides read TGCGCCAGCAGCCAAGATCGCGGTCCCCGGCCCACTGAAGCTTTCTTT. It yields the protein CASSQDRGPRPTEAFF.

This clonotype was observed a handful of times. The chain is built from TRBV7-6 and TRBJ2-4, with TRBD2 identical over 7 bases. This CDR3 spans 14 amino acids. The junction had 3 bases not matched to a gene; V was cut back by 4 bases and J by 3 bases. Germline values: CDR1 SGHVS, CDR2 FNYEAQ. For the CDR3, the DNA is TGTGCCAGCAGCTCCAGCGGGGACAAAAACATTCAGTACTTC. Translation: CASSSSGDKNIQYF.

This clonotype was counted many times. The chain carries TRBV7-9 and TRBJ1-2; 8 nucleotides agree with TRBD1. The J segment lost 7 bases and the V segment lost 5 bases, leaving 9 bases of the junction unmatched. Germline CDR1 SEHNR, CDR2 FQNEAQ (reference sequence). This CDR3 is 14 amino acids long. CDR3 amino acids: CASSRTGQGIGYTF. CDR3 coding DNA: TGTGCCAGCAGCCGCACCGGACAGGGAATTGGCTACACCTTC.

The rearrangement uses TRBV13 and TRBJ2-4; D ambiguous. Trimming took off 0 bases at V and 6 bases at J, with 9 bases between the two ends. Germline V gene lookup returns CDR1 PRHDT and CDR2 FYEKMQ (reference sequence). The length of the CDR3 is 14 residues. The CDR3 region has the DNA TGTGCCAGCAGCTTAGGTCCGGGCCCAAACATTCAGTACTTC. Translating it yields CASSLGPGPNIQYF.

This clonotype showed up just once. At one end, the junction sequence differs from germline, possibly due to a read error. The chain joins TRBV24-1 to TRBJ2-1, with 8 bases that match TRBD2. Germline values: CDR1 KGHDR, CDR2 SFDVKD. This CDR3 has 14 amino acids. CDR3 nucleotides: TGTGTCACCGAAACGCCGGGGGGGAGGCATGAGCAGTTCTTC. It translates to CVTETPGGRHEQFF.

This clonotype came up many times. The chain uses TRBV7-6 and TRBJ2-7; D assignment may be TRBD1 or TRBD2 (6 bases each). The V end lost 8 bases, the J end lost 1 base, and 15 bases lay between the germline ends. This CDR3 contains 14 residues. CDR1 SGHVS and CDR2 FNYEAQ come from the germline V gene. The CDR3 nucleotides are TGTGCCAGCTCCCCGGGGGCGCCGTCCTACGAGCAGTACTTC. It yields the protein CASSPGAPSYEQYF.

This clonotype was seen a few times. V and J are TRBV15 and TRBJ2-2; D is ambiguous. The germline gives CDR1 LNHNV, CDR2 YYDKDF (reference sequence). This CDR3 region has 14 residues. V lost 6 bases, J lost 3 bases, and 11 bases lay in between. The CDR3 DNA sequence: TGTGCCACCAGTTTGCACCGTTACACCGGGGAGCTGTTTTTT. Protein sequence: CATSLHRYTGELFF.

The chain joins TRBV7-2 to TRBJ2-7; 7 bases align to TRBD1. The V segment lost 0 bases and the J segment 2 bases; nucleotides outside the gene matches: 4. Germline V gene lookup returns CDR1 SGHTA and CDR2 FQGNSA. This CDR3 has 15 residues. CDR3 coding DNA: TGTGCCAGCAGCTTAGCTTCAGGGGGAACCTACGAGCAGTACGTC. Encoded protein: CASSLASGGTYEQYV.

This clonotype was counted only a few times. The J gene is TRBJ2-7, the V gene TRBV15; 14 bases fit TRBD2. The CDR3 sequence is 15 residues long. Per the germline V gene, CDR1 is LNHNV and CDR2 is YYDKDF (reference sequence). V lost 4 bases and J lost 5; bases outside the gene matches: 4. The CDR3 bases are TGTGCCACCAGCACAGGACTAGCGGGGGGAGACGAGCAGTACTTC. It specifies CATSTGLAGGDEQYF.

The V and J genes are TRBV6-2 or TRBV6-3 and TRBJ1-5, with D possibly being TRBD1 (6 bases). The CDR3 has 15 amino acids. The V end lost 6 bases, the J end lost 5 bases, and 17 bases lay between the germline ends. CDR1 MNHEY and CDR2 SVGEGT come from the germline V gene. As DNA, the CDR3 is TGTGCCAGCAGCTCTGCAAACAGGGTCGATCAGCCCCAGCATTTT. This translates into CASSSANRVDQPQHF.

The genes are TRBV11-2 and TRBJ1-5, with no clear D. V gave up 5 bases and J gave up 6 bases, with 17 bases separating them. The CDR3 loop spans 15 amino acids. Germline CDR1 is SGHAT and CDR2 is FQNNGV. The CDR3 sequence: CASSPKPGGSQPQHF. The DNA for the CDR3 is TGTGCCAGCAGCCCAAAGCCGGGAGGCAGTCAGCCCCAGCATTTT.

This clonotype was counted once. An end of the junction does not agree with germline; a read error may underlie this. The CDR3 sequence: CASSPTGVTTGELFF. The CDR3 DNA sequence: TGTGCTAGCAGCCCGACAGGGGTAACCACCGGGGAGCTGTTTTTT. This chain uses TRBV7-7 with TRBJ2-2; 8 bases are shared with TRBD1. The CDR3 has 15 residues. Germline assignment: CDR1 SSHAT and CDR2 FNYEAQ (reference sequence).

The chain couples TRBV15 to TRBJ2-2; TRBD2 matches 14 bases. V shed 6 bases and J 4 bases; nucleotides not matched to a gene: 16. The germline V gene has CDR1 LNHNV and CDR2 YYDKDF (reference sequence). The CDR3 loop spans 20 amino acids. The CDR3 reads CATRNPRGLAGGEITGELFF. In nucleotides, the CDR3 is TGTGCCACCAGAAACCCTCGCGGACTAGCGGGGGGAGAAATCACCGGGGAGCTGTTTTTT.

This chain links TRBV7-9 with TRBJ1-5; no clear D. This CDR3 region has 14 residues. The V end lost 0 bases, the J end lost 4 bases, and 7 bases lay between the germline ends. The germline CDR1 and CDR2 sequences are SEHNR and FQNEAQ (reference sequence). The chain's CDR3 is CASSLAIENQPQHF. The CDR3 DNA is TGTGCCAGCAGCTTAGCGATTGAAAATCAGCCCCAGCATTTT.

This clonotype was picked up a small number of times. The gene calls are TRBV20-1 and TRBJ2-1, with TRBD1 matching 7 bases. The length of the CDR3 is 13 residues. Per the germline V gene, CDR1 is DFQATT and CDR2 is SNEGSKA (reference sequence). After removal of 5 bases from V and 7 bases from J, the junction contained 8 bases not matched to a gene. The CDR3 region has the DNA TGCAGTGCTCCCGTGACAGGGTGGAATGAGCAGTTCTTC. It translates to CSAPVTGWNEQFF.

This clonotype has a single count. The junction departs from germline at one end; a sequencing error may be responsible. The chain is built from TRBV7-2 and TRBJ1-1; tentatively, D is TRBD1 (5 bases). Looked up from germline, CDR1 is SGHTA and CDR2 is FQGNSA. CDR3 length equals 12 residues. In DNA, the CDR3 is TGTGCCAACAGCTTGGGGGAAATAGAAGCTTTCTTT. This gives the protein CANSLGEIEAFF.

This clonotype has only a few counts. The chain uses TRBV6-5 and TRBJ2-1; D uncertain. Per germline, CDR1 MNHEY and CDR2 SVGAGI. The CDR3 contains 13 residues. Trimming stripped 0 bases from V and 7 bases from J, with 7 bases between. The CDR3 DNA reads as TGTGCCAGCAGTTACTCGGCGCGGAATGAGCAGTTCTTC. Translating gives CASSYSARNEQFF.

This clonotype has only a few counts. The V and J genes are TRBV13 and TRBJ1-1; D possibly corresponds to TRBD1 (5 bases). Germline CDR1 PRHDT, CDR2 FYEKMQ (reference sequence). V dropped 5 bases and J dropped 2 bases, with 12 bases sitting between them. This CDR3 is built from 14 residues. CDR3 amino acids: CASSPRDHNTEAFF. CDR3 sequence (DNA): TGTGCCAGCAGCCCCCGGGACCACAACACTGAAGCTTTCTTT.

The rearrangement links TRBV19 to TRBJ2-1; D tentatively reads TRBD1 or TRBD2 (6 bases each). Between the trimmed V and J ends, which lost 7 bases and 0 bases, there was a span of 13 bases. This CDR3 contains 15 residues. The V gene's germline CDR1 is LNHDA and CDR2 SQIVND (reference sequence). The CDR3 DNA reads TGTGCCAGTATGGAGGGACACACCTCCTACAATGAGCAGTTCTTC. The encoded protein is CASMEGHTSYNEQFF. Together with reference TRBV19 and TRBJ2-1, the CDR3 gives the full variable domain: DGGITQSPKYLFRKEGQNVTLSCEQNLNHDAMYWYRQDPGQGLRLIYYSQIVNDFQKGDIAEGYSVSREKKESFPLTVTSAQKNPTAFYLCASMEGHTSYNEQFFGPGTRLTVL.

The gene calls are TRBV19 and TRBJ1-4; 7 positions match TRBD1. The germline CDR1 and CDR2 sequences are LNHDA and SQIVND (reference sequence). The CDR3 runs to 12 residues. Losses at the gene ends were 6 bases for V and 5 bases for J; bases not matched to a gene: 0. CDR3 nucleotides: TGTGCCAGTAGACAGGGGAATGAAAAACTGTTTTTT. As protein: CASRQGNEKLFF.

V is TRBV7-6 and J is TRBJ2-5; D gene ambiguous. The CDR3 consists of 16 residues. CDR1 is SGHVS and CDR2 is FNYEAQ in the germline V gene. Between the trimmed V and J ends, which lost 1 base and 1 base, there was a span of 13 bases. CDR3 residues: CASSLGLAQSQETQYF. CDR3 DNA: TGTGCCAGCAGCTTAGGGTTAGCTCAGTCCCAAGAGACCCAGTACTTC.

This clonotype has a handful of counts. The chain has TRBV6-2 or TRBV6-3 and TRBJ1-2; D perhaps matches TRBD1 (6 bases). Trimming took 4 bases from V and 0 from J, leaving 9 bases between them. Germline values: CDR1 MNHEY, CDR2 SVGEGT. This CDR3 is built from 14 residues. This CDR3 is CASSWTVSNYGYTF. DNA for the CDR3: TGTGCCAGCAGTTGGACAGTTTCTAACTATGGCTACACCTTC.

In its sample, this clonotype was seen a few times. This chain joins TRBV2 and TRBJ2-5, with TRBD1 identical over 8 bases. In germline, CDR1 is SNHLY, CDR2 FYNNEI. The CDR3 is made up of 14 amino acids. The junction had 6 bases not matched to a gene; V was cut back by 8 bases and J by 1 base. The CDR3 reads CASGRQGFQETQYF. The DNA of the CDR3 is TGTGCCAGCGGAAGACAGGGGTTCCAAGAGACCCAGTACTTC.

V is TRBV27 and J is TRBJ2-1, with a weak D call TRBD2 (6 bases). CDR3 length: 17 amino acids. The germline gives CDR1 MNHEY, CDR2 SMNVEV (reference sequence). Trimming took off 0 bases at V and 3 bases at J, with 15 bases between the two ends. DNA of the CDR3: TGTGCCAGCAGTTTATCGATCTGGACTACCCTCTACAATGAGCAGTTCTTC. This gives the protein CASSLSIWTTLYNEQFF.

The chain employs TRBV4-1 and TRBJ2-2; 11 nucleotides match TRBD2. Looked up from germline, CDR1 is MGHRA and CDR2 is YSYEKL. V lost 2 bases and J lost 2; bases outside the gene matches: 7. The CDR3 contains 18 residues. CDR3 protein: CASSQNLAGGQNTGELFF. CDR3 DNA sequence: TGCGCCAGCAGCCAAAATCTAGCGGGGGGCCAAAACACCGGGGAGCTGTTTTTT.

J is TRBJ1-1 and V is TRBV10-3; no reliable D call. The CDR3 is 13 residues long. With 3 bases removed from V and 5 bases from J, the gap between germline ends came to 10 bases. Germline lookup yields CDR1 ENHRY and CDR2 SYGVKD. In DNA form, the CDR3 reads TGTGCCATCAGTGAAAGGGTGGGGACTGAAGCTTTCTTT. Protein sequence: CAISERVGTEAFF.

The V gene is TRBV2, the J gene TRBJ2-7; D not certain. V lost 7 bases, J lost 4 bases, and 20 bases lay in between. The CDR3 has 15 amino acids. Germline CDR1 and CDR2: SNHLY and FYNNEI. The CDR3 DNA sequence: TGTGCCAGCAACCCCCTGGCGACAACCGATTACGAGCAGTACTTC. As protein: CASNPLATTDYEQYF.